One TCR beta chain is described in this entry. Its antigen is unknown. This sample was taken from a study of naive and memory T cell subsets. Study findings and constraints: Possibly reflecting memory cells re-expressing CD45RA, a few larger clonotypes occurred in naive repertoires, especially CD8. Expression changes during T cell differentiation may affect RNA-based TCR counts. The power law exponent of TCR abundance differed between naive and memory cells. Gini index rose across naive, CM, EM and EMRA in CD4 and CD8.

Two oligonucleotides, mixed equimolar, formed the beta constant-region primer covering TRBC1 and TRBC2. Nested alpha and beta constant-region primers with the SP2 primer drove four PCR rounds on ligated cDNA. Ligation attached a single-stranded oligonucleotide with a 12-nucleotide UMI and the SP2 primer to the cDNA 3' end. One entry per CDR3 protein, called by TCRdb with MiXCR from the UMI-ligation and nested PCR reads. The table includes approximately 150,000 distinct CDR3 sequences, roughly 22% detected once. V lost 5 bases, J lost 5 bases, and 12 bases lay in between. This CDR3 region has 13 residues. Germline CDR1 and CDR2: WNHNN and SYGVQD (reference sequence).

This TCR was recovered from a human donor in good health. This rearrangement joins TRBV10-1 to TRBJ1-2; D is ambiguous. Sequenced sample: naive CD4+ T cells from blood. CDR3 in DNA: TGCGCCAGCAGTCACGGCACCAATTATGGCTACACCTTC. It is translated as CASSHGTNYGYTF.